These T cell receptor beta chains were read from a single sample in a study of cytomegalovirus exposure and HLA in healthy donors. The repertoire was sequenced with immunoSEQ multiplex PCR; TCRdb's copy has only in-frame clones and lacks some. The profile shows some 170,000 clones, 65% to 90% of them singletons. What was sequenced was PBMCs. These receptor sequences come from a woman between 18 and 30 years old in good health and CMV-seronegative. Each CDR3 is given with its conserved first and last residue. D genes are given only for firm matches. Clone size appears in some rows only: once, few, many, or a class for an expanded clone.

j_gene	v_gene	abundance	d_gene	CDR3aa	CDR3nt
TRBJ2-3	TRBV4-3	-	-	CASSQDRDSPSTDTQYF	TGCGCCAGCAGCCAAGATCGGGACTCCCCCAGCACAGATACGCAGTATTTT
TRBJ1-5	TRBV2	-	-	CASSGRADQPQHF	TGTGCCAGCAGTGGCAGGGCGGACCAGCCCCAGCATTTT
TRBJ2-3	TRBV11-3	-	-	CASSHRSGPTDTQYF	TGTGCCAGCAGTCATAGGAGCGGTCCCACAGATACGCAGTATTTT
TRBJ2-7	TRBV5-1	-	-	CASSLEAATLHGQYF	TGCGCCAGCAGCTTGGAGGCGGCCACCCTCCATGGGCAGTACTTC
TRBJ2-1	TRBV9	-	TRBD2	CASSAGTRRNEQFF	TGTGCCAGCAGCGCCGGGACTAGGCGCAATGAGCAGTTCTTC
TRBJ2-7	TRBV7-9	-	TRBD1	CASTPARDREHEQYF	TGTGCCAGCACCCCGGCGAGGGACAGGGAACACGAGCAGTACTTC
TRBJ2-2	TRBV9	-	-	CASSPSTGNTGELFF	TGTGCCAGCAGCCCCTCGACAGGTAACACCGGGGAGCTGTTTTTT
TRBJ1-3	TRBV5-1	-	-	CASSFAGQGNTIYF	TGCGCCAGCAGCTTTGCCGGACAGGGAAACACCATATATTTT
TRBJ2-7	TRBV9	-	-	CASSVAGQAFYEQYF	TGTGCCAGCAGCGTAGCTGGACAAGCCTTCTACGAGCAGTACTTC
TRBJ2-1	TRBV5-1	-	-	CASRAQNEQFF	TGCGCCAGCCGCGCTCAAAATGAGCAGTTCTTC
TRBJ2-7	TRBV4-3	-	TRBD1	CASSRYLPGQGTYEQYF	TGCGCCAGCAGCCGTTACCTGCCGGGACAGGGAACGTACGAGCAGTACTTC
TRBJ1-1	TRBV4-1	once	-	CASSQVRLGGTEAFF	TGCGCCAGCAGCCAAGTTAGGCTAGGGGGAACTGAAGCTTTCTTT
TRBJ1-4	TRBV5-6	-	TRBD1	CASSLTEPTGVRREKLFF	TGTGCCAGCAGCTTGACCGAGCCCACAGGGGTTCGACGGGAAAAACTGTTTTTT
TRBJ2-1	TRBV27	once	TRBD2	CASSYLAEVDNEQFF	TGTGCCAGCAGTTACCTAGCGGAGGTTGACAATGAGCAGTTCTTC
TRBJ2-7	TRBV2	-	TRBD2	CASKVSGGSYEQYF	TGTGCCAGCAAAGTATCGGGGGGAAGCTACGAGCAGTACTTC
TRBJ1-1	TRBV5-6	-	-	CASSFGNTEAFF	TGTGCCAGCAGCTTCGGGAACACTGAAGCTTTCTTT
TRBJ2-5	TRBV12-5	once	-	CASGSTRLYF	TGTGCTAGTGGTTCGACTAGACTGTACTTC
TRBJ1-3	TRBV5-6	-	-	CASSLPGWISSGNTIYF	TGTGCCAGCAGCTTGCCAGGTTGGATTAGCTCTGGAAACACCATATATTTT
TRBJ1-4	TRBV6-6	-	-	CASSTKSPGGLFF	TGTGCCAGCAGTACAAAGTCGCCGGGGGGACTGTTTTTT
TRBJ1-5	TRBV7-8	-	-	CASSLVVSLGGEGNQPQHF	TGTGCCAGCAGCTTAGTTGTTTCGTTGGGGGGAGAAGGCAATCAGCCCCAGCATTTT
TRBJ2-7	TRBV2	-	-	CASSPRYEQYF	TGTGCCAGCAGCCCACGGTACGAGCAGTACTTC
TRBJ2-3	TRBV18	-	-	CASHSGDTQYF	TGTGCCAGCCACTCTGGAGATACGCAGTATTTT
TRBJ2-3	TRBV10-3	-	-	CALKDSGADTQYF	TGTGCCCTCAAGGATTCGGGGGCAGATACGCAGTATTTT
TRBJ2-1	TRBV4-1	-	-	CASSQESAAEQFF	TGCGCCAGCAGCCAAGAAAGTGCGGCTGAGCAGTTCTTC
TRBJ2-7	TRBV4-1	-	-	CASSQSPRSSYEQYF	TGCGCCAGCAGCCAAAGCCCGAGGAGCTCCTACGAGCAGTACTTC
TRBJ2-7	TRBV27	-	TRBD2	CASSLASGSSFRAHEQYF	TGTGCCAGCAGTTTAGCTAGCGGGAGTTCCTTCCGGGCCCACGAGCAGTACTTC
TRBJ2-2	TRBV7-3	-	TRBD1	CASSLMGLGTVNTGELFF	TGTGCCAGCAGCTTAATGGGTCTGGGGACAGTGAACACCGGGGAGCTGTTTTTT
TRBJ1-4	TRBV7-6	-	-	CASSLSPQGSTNEKLFF	TGTGCCAGCAGCTTGTCCCCCCAGGGGTCAACTAATGAAAAACTGTTTTTT
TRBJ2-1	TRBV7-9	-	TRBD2	CASSFGLAGTAPLYNEQFF	TGTGCCAGCAGCTTTGGGCTAGCGGGGACTGCACCCCTTTACAATGAGCAGTTCTTC
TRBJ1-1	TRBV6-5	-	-	CASSWGGNTEAFF	TGTGCCAGCAGTTGGGGGGGGAACACTGAAGCTTTCTTT
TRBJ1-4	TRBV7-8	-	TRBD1	CASSFVTGQSNEKLFF	TGTGCCAGCAGCTTTGTGACGGGACAGTCTAATGAAAAACTGTTTTTT
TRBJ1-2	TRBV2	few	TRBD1	CASSQGVGGYTF	TGTGCCAGCAGTCAGGGGGTAGGCGGCTACACCTTC
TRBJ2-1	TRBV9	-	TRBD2	CASSTQAGGLAGEQFF	TGTGCCAGCAGCACTCAAGCGGGGGGGCTTGCTGGGGAGCAGTTCTTC